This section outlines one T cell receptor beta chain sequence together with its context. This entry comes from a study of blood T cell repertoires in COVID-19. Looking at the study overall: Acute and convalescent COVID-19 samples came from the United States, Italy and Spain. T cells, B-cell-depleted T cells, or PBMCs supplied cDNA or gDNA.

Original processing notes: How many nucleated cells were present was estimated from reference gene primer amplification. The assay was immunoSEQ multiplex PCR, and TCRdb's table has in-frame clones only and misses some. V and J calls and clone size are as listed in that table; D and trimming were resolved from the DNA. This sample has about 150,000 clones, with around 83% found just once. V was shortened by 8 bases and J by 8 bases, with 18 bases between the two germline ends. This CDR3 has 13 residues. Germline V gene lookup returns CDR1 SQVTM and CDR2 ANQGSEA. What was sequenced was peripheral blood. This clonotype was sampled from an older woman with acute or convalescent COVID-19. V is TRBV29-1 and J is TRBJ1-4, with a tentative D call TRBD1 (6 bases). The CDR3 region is CSFSNGGAEKLFF. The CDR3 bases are TGCAGCTTCTCGAACGGGGGGGCGGAAAAACTGTTTTTT. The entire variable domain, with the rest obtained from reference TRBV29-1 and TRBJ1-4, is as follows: SAVISQKPSRDICQRGTSLTIQCQVDSQVTMMFWYRQQPGQSLTLIATANQGSEATYESGFVIDKFPISRPNLTFSTLTVSNMSPEDSSIYLCSFSNGGAEKLFFGSGTQLSVL.